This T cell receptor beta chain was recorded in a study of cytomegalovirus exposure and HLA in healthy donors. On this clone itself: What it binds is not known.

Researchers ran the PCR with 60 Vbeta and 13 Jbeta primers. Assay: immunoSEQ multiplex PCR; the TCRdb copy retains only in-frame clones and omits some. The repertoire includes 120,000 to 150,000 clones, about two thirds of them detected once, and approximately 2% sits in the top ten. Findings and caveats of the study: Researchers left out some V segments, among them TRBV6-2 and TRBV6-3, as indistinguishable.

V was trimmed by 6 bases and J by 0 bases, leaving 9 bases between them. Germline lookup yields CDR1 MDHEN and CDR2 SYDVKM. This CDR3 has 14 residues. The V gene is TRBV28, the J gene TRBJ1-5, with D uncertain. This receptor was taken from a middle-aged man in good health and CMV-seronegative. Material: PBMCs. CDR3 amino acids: CASSPPHSNQPQHF. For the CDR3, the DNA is TGTGCCAGCAGCCCCCCACATAGCAATCAGCCCCAGCATTTT.